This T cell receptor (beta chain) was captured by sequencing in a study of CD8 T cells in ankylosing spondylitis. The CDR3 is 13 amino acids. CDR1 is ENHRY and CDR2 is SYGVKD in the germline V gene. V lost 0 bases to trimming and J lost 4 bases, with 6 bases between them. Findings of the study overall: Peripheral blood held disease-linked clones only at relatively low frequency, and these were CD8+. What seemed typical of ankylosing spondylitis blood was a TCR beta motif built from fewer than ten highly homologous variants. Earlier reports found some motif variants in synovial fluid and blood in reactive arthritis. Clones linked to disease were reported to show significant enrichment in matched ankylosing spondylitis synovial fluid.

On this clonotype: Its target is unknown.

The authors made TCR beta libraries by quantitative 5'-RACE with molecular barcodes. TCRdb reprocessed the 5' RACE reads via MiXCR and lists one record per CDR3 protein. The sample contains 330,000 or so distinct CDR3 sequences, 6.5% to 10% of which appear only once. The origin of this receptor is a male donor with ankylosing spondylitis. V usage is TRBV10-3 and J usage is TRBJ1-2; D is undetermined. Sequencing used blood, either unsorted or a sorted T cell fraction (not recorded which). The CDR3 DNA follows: TGTGCCATCAGTGAGTCTGACGGCTATGGCTACACCTTC. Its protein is CAISESDGYGYTF.